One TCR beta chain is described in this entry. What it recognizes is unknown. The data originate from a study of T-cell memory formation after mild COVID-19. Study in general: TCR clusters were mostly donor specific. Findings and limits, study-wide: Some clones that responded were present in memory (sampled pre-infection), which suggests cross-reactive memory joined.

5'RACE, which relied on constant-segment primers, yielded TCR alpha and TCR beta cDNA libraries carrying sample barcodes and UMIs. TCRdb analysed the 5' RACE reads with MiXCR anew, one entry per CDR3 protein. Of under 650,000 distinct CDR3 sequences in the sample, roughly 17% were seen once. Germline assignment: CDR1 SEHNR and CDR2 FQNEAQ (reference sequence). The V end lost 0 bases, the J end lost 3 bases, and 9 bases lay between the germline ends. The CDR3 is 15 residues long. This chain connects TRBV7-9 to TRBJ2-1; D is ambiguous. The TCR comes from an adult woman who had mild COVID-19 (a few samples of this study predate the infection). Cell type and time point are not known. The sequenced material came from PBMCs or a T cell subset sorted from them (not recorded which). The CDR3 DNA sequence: TGTGCCAGCAGCTTAGCGGCTATGAGCTACAATGAGCAGTTCTTC. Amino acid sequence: CASSLAAMSYNEQFF.